Following are 2 T cell receptor beta chains from one sample sequenced in a study of shared clonotypes between healthy human individuals. The assay was immunoSEQ multiplex PCR, and TCRdb's table has in-frame clones only and misses some. The repertoire holds a few million clones, with approximately 94% as singletons. Input material: naive CD4+ T cells sorted from blood. Specified subset: CD45RA+ positively selected. Every receptor here comes from a young man in good health.

As for this clone: Other DNA sequences within the sample encode an identical CDR3. The chain combines TRBV19 with TRBJ1-5, with D hard to call. The CDR3 length is 14 residues. Trimming shortened V by 2 bases and J by 3 bases, and 8 bases separated the two germline ends. Germline values: CDR1 LNHDA, CDR2 SQIVND (reference sequence). CDR3 in amino acids: CASSILGNNQPQHF. The CDR3 bases are TGTGCCAGTAGTATATTAGGGAACAATCAGCCCCAGCATTTT.

The sample holds one count of this clone. The V and J genes are TRBV11-2 and TRBJ1-2; 11 bases fit TRBD1. After removal of 1 base from V and 1 base from J, the junction contained 5 bases not matched to a gene. The CDR3 runs 17 residues. Germline V gives CDR1 SGHAT, CDR2 FQNNGV. The CDR3 loop is CASSLAGGQGVNYGYTF. The CDR3 nucleotides read TGTGCCAGCAGCTTAGCCGGGGGACAGGGGGTTAACTATGGCTACACCTTC.